This TCR beta chain was recovered during a study of Ad26.COV2.S vaccination and SARS-CoV-2 variants. Assay used: immunoSEQ multiplex PCR; TCRdb lists only in-frame clones, some missing. Of hundreds of thousands of clones in the sample, over 80% were seen once. As to treatment: some 20 received Ad26.COV2.S at low or high dose, single or two shots; about five received placebo; per-sample allocation not given. Collection of the samples took place on day 63 after the first injection of vaccine or placebo. The donor's status was that of an adult aged 18-55 years in Boston. The CDR3 is 14 amino acids. CDR1 LNHDA and CDR2 SQIVND come from the germline V gene (reference sequence). Deletions cut 6 bases from V and 3 bases from J, with 15 bases between.

Sequencing was performed on peripheral blood, taken in a trial of Ad26.COV2.S vaccine versus placebo. The V call is TRBV19, the J call TRBJ2-7; possible D gene TRBD1, 6 bases. The receptor was derived from a person aged 18-65 years who received the Ad26.COV2.S COVID-19 vaccine or a placebo. The CDR3 DNA sequence: TGTGCCAGTAGCACCGGCAGGGGTAACTACGAGCAGTACTTC. This sequence encodes CASSTGRGNYEQYF.